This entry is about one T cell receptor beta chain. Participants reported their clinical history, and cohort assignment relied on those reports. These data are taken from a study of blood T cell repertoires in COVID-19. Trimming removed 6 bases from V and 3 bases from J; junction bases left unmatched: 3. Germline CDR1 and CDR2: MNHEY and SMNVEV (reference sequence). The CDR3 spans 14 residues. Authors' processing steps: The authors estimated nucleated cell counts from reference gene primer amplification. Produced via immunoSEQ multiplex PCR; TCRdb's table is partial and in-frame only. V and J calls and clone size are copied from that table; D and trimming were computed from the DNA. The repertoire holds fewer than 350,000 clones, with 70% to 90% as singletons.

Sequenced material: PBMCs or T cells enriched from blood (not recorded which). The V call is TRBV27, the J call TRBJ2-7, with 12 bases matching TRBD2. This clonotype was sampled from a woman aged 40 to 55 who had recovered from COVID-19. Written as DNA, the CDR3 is TGTGCCAGCAGACTAGCGGGAGGCCGCTACGAGCAGTACTTC. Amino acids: CASRLAGGRYEQYF.